This TCR beta chain was sequenced in a study of molecular identifiers for immune sequencing clone quantification. The CD8+CD4-CCR7+CD45RA+ phenotype defined the sorted naive CD8 T cells. This clonotype was recorded at least ten times. TCRdb re-called the PCR reads with MiXCR, one entry per CDR3 protein. Of hundreds of thousands of distinct CDR3 sequences detected, 25% appear once; the ten largest clones hold 0.78%. The CDR3 sequence is 15 residues long. Trimming took 7 bases from V and 0 from J, leaving 10 bases between them. Per germline, CDR1 MDHEN and CDR2 SYDVKM. The specimen was naive CD8+ T cells from blood, with Jurkat cell RNA spiked in. Subset specified: FACS-sorted CD8+CD4-CCR7+CD45RA+ naive T cells. The chain links TRBV28 to TRBJ2-6; D is unclear. The TCR sequence derives from a human donor in good health. Some libraries in this study had Jurkat cell RNA spiked in. CDR3 bases: TGTGCCAGCACCCTGGCTACCTCTGGGGCCAACGTCCTGACTTTC. This sequence encodes CASTLATSGANVLTF.